This TCR beta chain originates from a study of blood T cells in healthy people across ages. CDR1 is SGHRS, CDR2 YFSETQ, per germline. The CDR3 extends over 17 amino acids. PCR was performed a second time for roughly 7 to 11 cycles using a sample-barcoded 5' primer and a J-beta primer mix. TCRdb re-called the 5' RACE reads through MiXCR, storing one row per CDR3 protein. The sample lists about 840,000 distinct CDR3 sequences, approximately 32% occurring once. The same data also went into a second study, on T cells of mothers and their children.

The sequenced sample was blood. The chain links TRBV5-1 to TRBJ2-1, with D perhaps assigned TRBD1 or TRBD2 (6 bases each). TRBJ2-7 matches the DNA end more closely, so the J call is doubtful. The TCR comes from a middle-aged woman in good health. For the CDR3, the DNA is TGCGCCAGCAGCCTGGGAGGACAGTCTTCGGTTGGCTGGGAGCAGTACTTC. It yields the protein CASSLGGQSSVGWEQYF.